This T cell receptor beta chain was sequenced in a study of blood T cell repertoires in COVID-19. For the study at large: There were acute and convalescent COVID-19 samples, and they came from the United States, Italy and Spain. The analysed material was cDNA or gDNA that came from T cells, B-cell-depleted T cells, or PBMCs.

Germline CDR1 is ENHRY and CDR2 is SYGVKD. The CDR3 runs 16 residues. As to this clone: The junction does not match germline at one end; this may be a read error.

In the original workflow: Reference gene primers were amplified, and this amplification served to estimate nucleated cell counts. Measured with immunoSEQ multiplex PCR; TCRdb has only the in-frame clones, and not every one. Clone size and V and J calls were adopted from that table, with D and trimming inferred from the DNA. The table lists some 220,000 clones, roughly 80% of them singletons. The sequencing sample was made of peripheral blood. The J gene is TRBJ1-2, the V gene TRBV10-3; 10 nucleotides line up with TRBD1. The source of this sequence is a woman aged 55-70 years with active or convalescent COVID-19. CDR3 sequence reads: CVISEPTGGANYGYTF. The CDR3 nucleotides read TGTGTCATCAGTGAGCCGACAGGGGGCGCGAACTATGGCTACACCTTC.